Listed here are 11 T cell receptor beta chains from one sample, sequenced in a study of shared clonotypes between healthy human individuals. Produced via immunoSEQ multiplex PCR; TCRdb's table is partial and in-frame only. The sample yields about 1.1 million clones, 70% to 85% seen once. Sequenced input: memory CD4+ T cells from PBMCs. Subset denoted: CD45RA-negative fraction. The receptors come from a man younger than 35 in good health. Some clones in this sample may be carry-over from other donors' samples.

This CDR3 is CASSSLLEANTGELFF. The CDR3 DNA sequence: TGTGCCAGCAGTTCCCTCTTAGAGGCAAACACCGGGGAGCTGTTTTTT. This chain links TRBV27 with TRBJ2-2; D gene uncertain. This CDR3 contains 16 residues. The germline CDR1 and CDR2 sequences are MNHEY and SMNVEV (reference sequence). V was shortened by 4 bases and J by 2 bases, with 14 bases between the two germline ends.

The count of this clone is one. The V call is TRBV10-3, the J call TRBJ2-7, with TRBD1 matching 8 bases. Trimming at V came to 8 bases and at J to 5 bases, leaving 8 bases not matched to a gene. This CDR3 has 13 amino acids. Germline CDR1 and CDR2: ENHRY and SYGVKD. CDR3 DNA sequence: TGTGCCATCGGTTGGACAGGGTTCAACGAGCAGTACTTC. Translated, it gives CAIGWTGFNEQYF.

V and J are TRBV10-1 and TRBJ2-5; possibly TRBD2 for D (6 bases). The CDR3 consists of 13 residues. The ends were cut back, 8 bases at V and 2 bases at J, with 12 bases in the middle. CDR1 and CDR2 from the germline V gene are WNHNN and SYGVQD (reference sequence). The CDR3 sequence is CASGGSLQETQYF. The CDR3 nucleotides are TGCGCCAGCGGGGGGTCACTTCAAGAGACCCAGTACTTC.

This clone was detected only once. The chain employs TRBV12-5 and TRBJ1-2; D not certain. V was cut by 5 bases and J by 10 bases, with 11 bases left in between. The CDR3 loop spans 11 amino acids. The germline V gene has CDR1 LGHNT and CDR2 FRNRAP. Written as DNA, the CDR3 is TGTGCTAGTGGTGTAGCAAGGTCCTACACCTTC. Translation gives CASGVARSYTF.

The chain couples TRBV7-3 to TRBJ1-1, with D unclear. V was trimmed by 3 bases and J by 5 bases, leaving 13 bases between them. The CDR3 totals 14 residues. Per the germline V gene, CDR1 is SGHTA and CDR2 is FQGTGA. CDR3 DNA: TGTGCCAGCAGCTTGCAAGCGTCGGGGACTGAAGCTTTCTTT. Its translation is CASSLQASGTEAFF.

CDR3 sequence (DNA): TGTGCCATCAGTGACCCGGGGGTGAGGGGGGCTACTCAGCCCCAGCATTTT. Its protein product is CAISDPGVRGATQPQHF. V usage is TRBV10-3 and J usage is TRBJ1-5, with a weak D call TRBD1 (6 bases). In germline, CDR1 is ENHRY, CDR2 SYGVKD. Trimming cost V 3 bases and J 6 bases, with 21 bases left between them. The CDR3 runs 17 residues.

The chain recombines TRBV7-9 with TRBJ2-5, with D possibly called TRBD1 or TRBD2 (5 bases each). V lost 5 bases to trimming and J lost 4 bases, with 14 bases between them. Per the germline V gene, CDR1 is SEHNR and CDR2 is FQNEAQ (reference sequence). The CDR3 runs 14 residues. The CDR3 DNA reads TGTGCCAGCAGCACCTCCGGGACCAGAGAGACCCAGTACTTC. It is translated as CASSTSGTRETQYF.

The chain employs TRBV7-9 and TRBJ1-1; the D gene is possibly TRBD1 (6 bases). The CDR3 loop spans 15 amino acids. V shed 6 bases and J shed 2 bases, with 16 bases lying between them. Germline values: CDR1 SEHNR, CDR2 FQNEAQ (reference sequence). In DNA form, the CDR3 reads TGTGCCAGCAGTCCCCTGACAGGCCACAACACTGAAGCTTTCTTT. This translates into CASSPLTGHNTEAFF.

The DNA of the CDR3 is TGTGCCAGCAGCCAACCCCGGGACAGGGATGGCTACACCTTC. The encoded protein is CASSQPRDRDGYTF. The chain has TRBV28 and TRBJ1-2, with TRBD1 matching over 9 bases. CDR3 size: 14 residues. J lost 6 bases, V lost 6 bases, and 8 bases had no gene match. The germline gives CDR1 MDHEN, CDR2 SYDVKM.

The V gene is TRBV18, the J gene TRBJ1-3; D call uncertain. Between the trimmed V and J ends, which lost 1 base and 6 bases, there was a span of 7 bases. Germline V lookup: CDR1 KGHSH, CDR2 LQKENI. The CDR3 covers 13 residues. CDR3 loop: CASSPRAENTIYF. CDR3 nucleotide sequence: TGTGCCAGCTCACCACGTGCAGAAAACACCATATATTTT.

The chain recombines TRBV19 with TRBJ1-5; the D is unclear. Germline V gene sequence: CDR1 LNHDA, CDR2 SQIVND (reference sequence). V lost 7 bases to trimming and J lost 4 bases, with 8 bases between them. The CDR3 has 12 residues. CDR3 amino acids: CASTGVNQPQHF. Here the CDR3 DNA reads TGTGCCAGTACTGGGGTAAATCAGCCCCAGCATTTT.